This T cell receptor (beta chain) comes out of a study of T cells in Graves' hyperthyroidism and ophthalmopathy. Amplified regions were TCR beta CDR3 sequences from RNA transcripts. The HTBI primer set was used in a first-round RT-PCR of the TCR CDR3. TCRdb used MiXCR to reprocess the multiplex PCR reads, holding one entry per CDR3 protein. The sample shows under 450,000 distinct CDR3 sequences, 15% to 18% of them seen only once. No progression to ophthalmopathy during 18 months of follow-up defined stable disease. Patients aged 18 to 65 had newly diagnosed hyperthyroidism lasting under 2 months. This clonotype was counted only a few times. This TCR was sampled from a woman younger than 30 with Graves' hyperthyroidism. Sequenced: blood.

The chain's CDR3 is CASSEWGSSYNSPLHF. CDR3 bases: TGTGCCAGCAGTGAATGGGGGAGCTCCTATAATTCACCCCTCCACTTT. The chain recombines TRBV25-1 with TRBJ1-6; D is possibly TRBD1 (5 bases). V lost 1 base, J lost 0 bases, and 7 bases lay in between. Germline values: CDR1 MGHDK, CDR2 SYGVNS. The CDR3 sequence is 16 residues long. The full variable domain, with the rest looked up from reference TRBV25-1 and TRBJ1-6, is EADIYQTPRYLVIGTGKKITLECSQTMGHDKMYWYQQDPGMELHLIHYSYGVNSTEKGDLSSESTVSRIRTEHFPLTLESARPSHTSQYLCASSEWGSSYNSPLHFGNGTRLTVT.